These 28 T cell receptor beta chains were sequenced from one sample in a study of cytomegalovirus exposure and HLA in healthy donors. With 60 Vbeta and 13 Jbeta primers, the PCR was carried out. Using immunoSEQ multiplex PCR, the repertoire was profiled, and TCRdb retains in-frame clones only, with some absent. The table has some 160,000 clones, roughly 80% seen once. Sequenced: PBMCs. The receptors derive from a man in his forties or fifties in good health and CMV-seropositive.

This chain links TRBV4-1 with TRBJ2-1, with 7 bases fitting TRBD1. The CDR3 covers 16 residues. V dropped 3 bases and J dropped 4; count of bases not matched to a gene: 9. Germline V gives CDR1 MGHRA, CDR2 YSYEKL. Written as DNA, the CDR3 is TGCGCCAGCAGCCATTTACAGGGGAAAGATTACAATGAGCAGTTCTTC. It encodes CASSHLQGKDYNEQFF.

This chain links TRBV11-2 with TRBJ2-1; D is possibly TRBD1 (6 bases). The CDR3 covers 13 residues. V was shortened by 4 bases and J by 9 bases, with 13 bases between the two germline ends. Germline CDR1 is SGHAT and CDR2 is FQNNGV. CDR3 in amino acids: CASSSQGPGEQFF. CDR3 bases: TGTGCCAGCAGCTCGCAGGGGCCAGGTGAGCAGTTCTTC. Full variable domain (outside the CDR3, taken from reference TRBV11-2 and TRBJ2-1): EAGVAQSPRYKIIEKRQSVAFWCNPISGHATLYWYQQILGQGPKLLIQFQNNGVVDDSQLPKDRFSAERLKGVDSTLKIQPAKLEDSAVYLCASSSQGPGEQFFGPGTRLTVL.

This chain links TRBV19 with TRBJ2-5; D remains ambiguous. In germline, CDR1 is LNHDA, CDR2 SQIVND (reference sequence). The CDR3 covers 14 residues. V lost 3 bases and J 3 bases, leaving 11 bases between the germline ends. CDR3 DNA: TGTGCCAGTAGTATCAGGTCCAGAAAAGAGACCCAGTACTTC. This codes for CASSIRSRKETQYF.

The chain couples TRBV6-6 to TRBJ2-7; 9 positions agree with TRBD1. V was clipped by 11 bases and J by 3 bases; unmatched bases: 5. The CDR3 has 12 residues. The germline V gene has CDR1 MNHNY and CDR2 SVGAGI (reference sequence). This CDR3 reads CAGGQGGYEQYF. Here the CDR3 DNA reads TGTGCCGGGGGACAGGGCGGCTACGAGCAGTACTTC.

This clone was counted a few times. The chain recombines TRBV5-1 with TRBJ1-5, with D maybe TRBD1 (5 bases). From germline, CDR1 is SGHRS and CDR2 YFSETQ. There are 14 residues in the CDR3. The V end was cut by 4 bases, the J end by 2 bases, with 10 bases between. This chain's CDR3 is CASSQGGGNQPQHF. The CDR3 bases are TGCGCCAGCAGCCAGGGAGGCGGCAATCAGCCCCAGCATTTT.

The chain is built from TRBV7-6 and TRBJ2-1, with 8 nucleotides matching TRBD1. The germline gives CDR1 SGHVS, CDR2 FNYEAQ. Losses at the gene ends were 5 bases for V and 2 bases for J; bases not matched to a gene: 5. The CDR3 extends over 15 amino acids. CDR3 residues: CASSHRQGPYNEQFF. CDR3 DNA: TGTGCCAGCAGCCACCGACAGGGGCCCTACAATGAGCAGTTCTTC.

The CDR3, as DNA: TGTGCCAGCAGCGCGCGGGACAGGGATTACAATGAGCAGTTCTTC. The encoded protein is CASSARDRDYNEQFF. The chain recombines TRBV21-1 with TRBJ2-1; TRBD1 is the table's D call and was not checked against the DNA. TRBV21-1 is given as a pseudogene. The CDR3 contains 15 residues.

The chain carries TRBV4-1 and TRBJ1-5; 10 bases align to TRBD1. The CDR3 contains 19 residues. V shed 0 bases and J 3 bases; nucleotides not matched to a gene: 11. The germline gives CDR1 MGHRA, CDR2 YSYEKL. As DNA, the CDR3 is TGCGCCAGCAGCCAAGATGGACAGGGGGGCGGGAGGTTCAATCAGCCCCAGCATTTT. Residues: CASSQDGQGGGRFNQPQHF.

This sequence joins TRBV15 and TRBJ1-2; D not resolved. Deletions cut 4 bases from V and 4 bases from J, with 10 bases between. CDR1 is LNHNV and CDR2 is YYDKDF in the germline V gene (reference sequence). The CDR3 has 13 amino acids. The CDR3 is CATSIGGRYGYTF. For the CDR3, the DNA is TGTGCCACCAGCATCGGAGGACGCTATGGCTACACCTTC.

The gene calls are TRBV9 and TRBJ2-1; 12 bases map to TRBD2. The CDR3 spans 15 residues. The germline gives CDR1 SGDLS, CDR2 YYNGEE. With V trimmed by 4 bases and J by 8 bases, 7 bases remained unmatched. CDR3 sequence (DNA): TGTGCCAGCAGCACGCGACTAGCGGGGGCCTATGAGCAGTTCTTC. Its translation is CASSTRLAGAYEQFF.

In DNA form, the CDR3 reads TGTGCCAGCAGGGGGAGGCAGCGGGAGGTGGGGGAGACCCAGTACTTC. This sequence encodes CASRGRQREVGETQYF. The J gene is TRBJ2-5, the V gene TRBV4-2; 9 positions match TRBD2. The germline gives CDR1 LGHNA, CDR2 YNFKEQ. Trimming took 6 bases from V and 5 from J; bases not matched to a gene: 13. The CDR3 spans 16 residues.

The V and J genes are TRBV19 and TRBJ1-5; 8 nucleotides line up with TRBD1. The germline CDR1 and CDR2 sequences are LNHDA and SQIVND (reference sequence). The CDR3 runs 16 residues. The V segment lost 5 bases and the J segment 6 bases; nucleotides outside the gene matches: 12. The CDR3 sequence is CASSGGTGGRGQPQHF. In DNA, the CDR3 is TGTGCCAGTAGTGGGGGCACAGGGGGGAGAGGTCAGCCCCAGCATTTT. Supplemented by reference TRBV19 and TRBJ1-5, the full variable domain reads DGGITQSPKYLFRKEGQNVTLSCEQNLNHDAMYWYRQDPGQGLRLIYYSQIVNDFQKGDIAEGYSVSREKKESFPLTVTSAQKNPTAFYLCASSGGTGGRGQPQHFGDGTRLSIL.

This clone was picked up a small number of times. V usage is TRBV7-9 and J usage is TRBJ2-1; 8 bases agree with TRBD1. Germline loops: CDR1 SEHNR, CDR2 FQNEAQ (reference sequence). Trimming at V came to 11 bases and at J to 6 bases, leaving 12 bases not matched to a gene. This CDR3 spans 14 amino acids. The CDR3 reads CAQREQGGSNEQFF. CDR3 nucleotide sequence: TGTGCCCAGCGAGAACAGGGGGGCTCCAATGAGCAGTTCTTC.

The J gene is TRBJ1-2, the V gene TRBV9, with TRBD1 matching 10 bases. The V segment lost 0 bases and the J segment 4 bases; nucleotides outside the gene matches: 3. CDR1 is SGDLS and CDR2 is YYNGEE in the germline V gene. CDR3 size: 15 residues. CDR3 sequence (DNA): TGTGCCAGCAGCGTAGATGGGACAGGGGTCTATGGCTACACCTTC. Translation: CASSVDGTGVYGYTF.

The CDR3 coding sequence is TGTGCCAGCAGCTTAATTCCCACTAATACGCAGTATTTT. Translated: CASSLIPTNTQYF. The gene calls are TRBV7-3 and TRBJ2-3; D call uncertain. V lost 1 base and J 7 bases, leaving 9 bases between the germline ends. Per the germline V gene, CDR1 is SGHTA and CDR2 is FQGTGA. The CDR3 length is 13 residues. Variable domain in full (rest from reference TRBV7-3 and TRBJ2-3): GAGVSQTPSNKVTEKGKYVELRCDPISGHTALYWYRQSLGQGPEFLIYFQGTGAADDSGLPNDRFFAVRPEGSVSTLKIQRTERGDSAVYLCASSLIPTNTQYFGPGTRLTVL.

V gene TRBV5-8 combines with J gene TRBJ1-6; D ambiguous. Germline V gives CDR1 SGHTS, CDR2 YDEGEE. V shed 0 bases and J shed 0 bases, with 7 bases lying between them. CDR3 length equals 16 residues. In nucleotides, the CDR3 is TGTGCCAGCAGCTTGGACTATAACTCCTATAATTCACCCCTCCACTTT. This sequence encodes CASSLDYNSYNSPLHF. The full variable domain, completed using reference TRBV5-8 and TRBJ1-6, is EAGVTQSPTHLIKTRGQQATLRCSPISGHTSVYWYQQALGLGLQFLLWYDEGEERNRGNFPPRFSGRQFPNYSSELNVNALELEDSALYLCASSLDYNSYNSPLHFGNGTRLTVT.

The V call is TRBV6-1, the J call TRBJ2-2; TRBD1 might be the D (7 bases). Per germline, CDR1 MNHNS and CDR2 SASEGT. The V gene lost 2 bases and the J gene lost 4 bases, with 11 bases spanning the gap. The CDR3 has 15 amino acids. This CDR3 reads CASSENRGLTGELFF. CDR3 nucleotide sequence: TGTGCCAGCAGTGAAAACAGGGGACTCACCGGGGAGCTGTTTTTT.

The chain carries TRBV5-4 and TRBJ2-3; a possible D gene is TRBD1 (5 bases). The germline CDR1 and CDR2 sequences are SGHNT and YYREEE (reference sequence). Trimming pared 4 bases from V and 5 bases from J, leaving 20 bases between. The CDR3 consists of 16 residues. CDR3 DNA: TGTGCCAGCAGCCTCAAACTGGGCCCTCAGGGAGATACGCAGTATTTT. Its protein is CASSLKLGPQGDTQYF.

The rearrangement links TRBV9 to TRBJ1-1; unclear D gene. Trimming cost V 4 bases and J 7 bases, with 17 bases left between them. CDR1 SGDLS and CDR2 YYNGEE come from the germline V gene. The CDR3 length is 14 residues. CDR3 sequence: CASSHKGLSDEAFF. The DNA for the CDR3 is TGTGCCAGCAGCCACAAAGGCCTAAGCGATGAAGCTTTCTTT.

This sequence joins TRBV10-3 and TRBJ1-1; 10 positions match TRBD1. Germline V gene lookup returns CDR1 ENHRY and CDR2 SYGVKD. The CDR3 has 13 residues. The V and J ends lost 11 bases and 5 bases, in that order; junction bases with no gene match: 8. CDR3 residues: CAVGTGAPTEAFF. The CDR3 nucleotides are TGTGCCGTCGGGACAGGGGCGCCAACTGAAGCTTTCTTT.

V gene TRBV27 combines with J gene TRBJ1-3; unclear D gene. This CDR3 comprises 13 residues. The V end lost 0 bases, the J end lost 8 bases, and 8 bases lay between the germline ends. Germline V gene sequence: CDR1 MNHEY, CDR2 SMNVEV (reference sequence). The CDR3 here is CASSLSSGYTIYF. CDR3 nucleotides: TGTGCCAGCAGTTTATCTAGCGGATACACCATATATTTT.

The rearrangement links TRBV9 to TRBJ2-2; 8 nucleotides agree with TRBD2. Germline CDR1 reads SGDLS; CDR2 reads YYNGEE. The junction had 7 bases not matched to a gene; V was cut back by 0 bases and J by 0 bases. This CDR3 is built from 18 residues. The CDR3 region is CASSVVVTSDTNTGELFF. DNA of the CDR3: TGTGCCAGCAGCGTAGTTGTGACTAGCGATACGAACACCGGGGAGCTGTTTTTT.

The chain uses TRBV27 and TRBJ2-3; D remains ambiguous. Germline V lookup: CDR1 MNHEY, CDR2 SMNVEV (reference sequence). The V gene lost 8 bases and the J gene lost 0 bases, with 18 bases spanning the gap. This CDR3 spans 16 amino acids. CDR3 nucleotide sequence: TGTGCCAGCGGCCCCCAAGTAGACACCAGCACAGATACGCAGTATTTT. Protein product: CASGPQVDTSTDTQYF.

The chain couples TRBV7-9 to TRBJ1-2, with D uncertain. The CDR3 runs 12 residues. Germline CDR1 reads SEHNR; CDR2 reads FQNEAQ (reference sequence). The V end lost 0 bases, the J end lost 7 bases, and 6 bases lay between the germline ends. CDR3 region: CASSLAEIGYTF. Here the CDR3 DNA reads TGTGCCAGCAGCTTAGCGGAGATTGGCTACACCTTC.

The V call is TRBV6-1, the J call TRBJ1-2; 7 nucleotides align to TRBD1. The germline V gene encodes CDR1 MNHNS and CDR2 SASEGT. The CDR3 runs to 14 residues. V lost 0 bases and J lost 8; bases outside the gene matches: 6. This CDR3 reads CASSEAQGEDGYTF. The DNA of the CDR3 is TGTGCCAGCAGTGAAGCGCAGGGGGAAGACGGCTACACCTTC.

The V call is TRBV6-5, the J call TRBJ2-5; 7 nucleotides line up with TRBD1. V lost 4 bases to trimming and J lost 5 bases; unmatched junction nucleotides: 7. Germline loops: CDR1 MNHEY, CDR2 SVGAGI. This CDR3 has 14 residues. As DNA, the CDR3 is TGTGCCAGCAGTTCAACTACAGGGGCGGAGACCCAGTACTTC. Translated: CASSSTTGAETQYF.

The rearrangement links TRBV18 to TRBJ1-4; D is perhaps TRBD1 (6 bases). Germline CDR1 KGHSH, CDR2 LQKENI. This CDR3 spans 15 amino acids. V gave up 5 bases and J gave up 3 bases, with 13 bases separating them. Written as DNA, the CDR3 is TGTGCCAGCTCATCTTACAGGGACCCTAATGAAAAACTGTTTTTT. It is translated as CASSSYRDPNEKLFF.

The V gene is TRBV6-6, the J gene TRBJ1-2, with D perhaps TRBD1 (5 bases). Germline lookup yields CDR1 MNHNY and CDR2 SVGAGI (reference sequence). The CDR3 is 15 amino acids. Trimming removed 1 base from V and 7 bases from J, with 16 bases in between. Here the CDR3 reads CASSYFAARVIGYTF. The CDR3 DNA reads as TGTGCCAGCAGTTACTTCGCGGCCAGGGTAATTGGCTACACCTTC.